This TCR beta chain was retrieved from a study of tumor-infiltrating lymphocytes in primary liver carcinoma. Study-wide context: All lesions had stage T1-T3 N0M0 and about 4 to 11 cm widths. Study-wide results and caveats: Tumor-adjacent and tumor-blood pairs showed less overlap than tumor region pairs. Significantly larger top-250-clone fractions were found in tumors than in blood (p = 0.039).

A constant-region primer primed TCR beta cDNA synthesis from about 0.45 ug of total RNA. Libraries for TCR beta were built through three nested multiplex PCR rounds, which together made up a slightly modified ARM-PCR procedure. Primers for the first two PCR rounds were TRBV1-TRBV30 forward primers and a C-beta reverse primer (about 9 cycles per round). TCRdb passed the multiplex PCR reads through MiXCR, listing each CDR3 protein once. This table holds about 200,000 distinct CDR3 sequences, 65% found once. A single count supports this clonotype. Its antigen is undetermined. The CDR3 spans 12 residues. V lost 5 bases, J lost 7 bases, and 9 bases lay in between. Germline V CDR1 and CDR2: MDHEN, SYDVKM. Both blood RNA, taken from unsorted whole blood, and germline DNA were extracted.

The specimen sequenced was peripheral blood. This clonotype was sampled from a woman aged 60-75 years with primary liver carcinoma and hepatitis B virus infection. The chain combines TRBV28 with TRBJ1-3, with D unresolved. CDR3 sequence: CASSPTWNTIYF. The CDR3 DNA reads as TGTGCCAGCAGTCCCACATGGAACACCATATATTTT.